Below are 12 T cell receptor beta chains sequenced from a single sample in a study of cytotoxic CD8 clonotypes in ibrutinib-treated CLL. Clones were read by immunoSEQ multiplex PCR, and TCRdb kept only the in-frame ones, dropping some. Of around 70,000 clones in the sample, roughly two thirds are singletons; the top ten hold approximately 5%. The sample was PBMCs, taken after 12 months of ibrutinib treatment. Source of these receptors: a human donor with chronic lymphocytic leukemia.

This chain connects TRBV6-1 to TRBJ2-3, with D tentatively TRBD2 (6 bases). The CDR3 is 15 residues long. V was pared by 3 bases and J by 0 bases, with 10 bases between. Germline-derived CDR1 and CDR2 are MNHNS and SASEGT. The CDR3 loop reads CASSDYGGSTDTQYF. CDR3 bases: TGTGCCAGCAGTGATTACGGGGGTAGCACAGATACGCAGTATTTT.

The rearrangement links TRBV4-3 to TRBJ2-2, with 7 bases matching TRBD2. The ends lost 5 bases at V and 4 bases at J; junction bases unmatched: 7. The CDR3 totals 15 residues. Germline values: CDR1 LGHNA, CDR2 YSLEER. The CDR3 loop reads CASSGAGTFTGELFF. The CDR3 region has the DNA TGCGCCAGCAGCGGAGCGGGGACTTTCACCGGGGAGCTGTTTTTT.

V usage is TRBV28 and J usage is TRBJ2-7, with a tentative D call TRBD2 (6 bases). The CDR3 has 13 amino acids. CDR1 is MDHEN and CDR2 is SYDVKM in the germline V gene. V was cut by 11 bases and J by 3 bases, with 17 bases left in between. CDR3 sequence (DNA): TGTGCCCTGTCGGGGGTCGGCGGCTACGAGCAGTACTTC. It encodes CALSGVGGYEQYF.

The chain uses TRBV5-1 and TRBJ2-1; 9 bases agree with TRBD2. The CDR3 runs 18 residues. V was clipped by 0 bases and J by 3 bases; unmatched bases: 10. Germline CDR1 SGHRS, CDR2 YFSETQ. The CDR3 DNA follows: TGCGCCAGCAGCTTGGCCGGCCGTAGCGGGGGCGACTACAATGAGCAGTTCTTC. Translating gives CASSLAGRSGGDYNEQFF.

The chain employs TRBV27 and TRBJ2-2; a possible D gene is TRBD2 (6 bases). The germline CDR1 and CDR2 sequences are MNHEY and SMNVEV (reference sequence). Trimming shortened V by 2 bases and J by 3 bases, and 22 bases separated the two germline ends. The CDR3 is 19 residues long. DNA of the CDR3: TGTGCCAGCAGTTTAAAGGGACTGACGGCCAAAGGGTACACCGGGGAGCTGTTTTTT. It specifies CASSLKGLTAKGYTGELFF.

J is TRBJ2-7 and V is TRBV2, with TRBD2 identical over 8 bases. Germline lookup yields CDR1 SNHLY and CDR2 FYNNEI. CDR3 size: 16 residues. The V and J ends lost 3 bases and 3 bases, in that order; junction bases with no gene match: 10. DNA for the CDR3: TGTGCCAGCAGTGAGAGGGGAGGACTAGCAAACTACGAGCAGTACTTC. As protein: CASSERGGLANYEQYF.

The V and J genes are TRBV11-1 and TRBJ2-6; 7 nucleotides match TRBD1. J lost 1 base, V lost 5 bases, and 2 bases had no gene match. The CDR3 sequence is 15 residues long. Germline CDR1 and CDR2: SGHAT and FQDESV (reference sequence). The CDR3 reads CASSPTGSGANVLTF. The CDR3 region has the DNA TGTGCCAGCAGCCCGACAGGGTCTGGGGCCAACGTCCTGACTTTC.

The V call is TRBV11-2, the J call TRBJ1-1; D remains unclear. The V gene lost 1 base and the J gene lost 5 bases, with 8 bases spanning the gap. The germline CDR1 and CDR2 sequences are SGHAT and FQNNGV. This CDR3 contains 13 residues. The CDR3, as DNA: TGTGCCAGCAGCTTAGTGTGGGGTACTGAAGCTTTCTTT. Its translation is CASSLVWGTEAFF.

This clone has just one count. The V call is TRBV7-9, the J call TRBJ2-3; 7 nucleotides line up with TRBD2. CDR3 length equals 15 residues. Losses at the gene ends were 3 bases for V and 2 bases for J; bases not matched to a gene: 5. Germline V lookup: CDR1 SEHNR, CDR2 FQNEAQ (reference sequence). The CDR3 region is CASSLVGGVTDTQYF. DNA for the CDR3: TGTGCCAGCAGCTTGGTGGGGGGGGTCACAGATACGCAGTATTTT.

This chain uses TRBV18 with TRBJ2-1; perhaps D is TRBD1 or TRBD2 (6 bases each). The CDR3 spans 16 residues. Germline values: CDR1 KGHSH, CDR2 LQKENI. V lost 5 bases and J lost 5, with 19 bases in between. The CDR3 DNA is TGTGCCAGCTCAGCGGGTTGGGGGGCCAAAGACAATGAGCAGTTCTTC. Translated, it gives CASSAGWGAKDNEQFF.

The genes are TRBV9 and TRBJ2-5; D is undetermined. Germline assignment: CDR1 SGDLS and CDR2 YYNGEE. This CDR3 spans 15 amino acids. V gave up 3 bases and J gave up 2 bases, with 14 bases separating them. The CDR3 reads CASSERNSRQETQYF. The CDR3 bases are TGTGCCAGCAGCGAGAGGAATTCGAGGCAAGAGACCCAGTACTTC.

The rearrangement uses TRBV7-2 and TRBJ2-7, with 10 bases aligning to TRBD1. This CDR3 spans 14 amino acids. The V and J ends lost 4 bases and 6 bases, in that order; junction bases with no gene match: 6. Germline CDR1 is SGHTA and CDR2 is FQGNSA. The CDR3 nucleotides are TGTGCCAGCAGCTCCCGGGACAGGGGCTCCGAGCAGTACTTC. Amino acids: CASSSRDRGSEQYF.